The subject of this entry is one TCR beta chain. The genomic DNA of each subset was split evenly across several immunoSEQ plates. The repertoire was sequenced with immunoSEQ multiplex PCR; TCRdb's copy has only in-frame clones and lacks some. The repertoire consists of some 500,000 clones, with 79% occurring once and the leading ten covering approximately 12%. These data originate in a study of shared clonotypes between healthy human individuals. The CDR3 is made up of 15 amino acids. Trimming removed 5 bases from V and 2 bases from J; junction bases left unmatched: 6. Looked up from germline, CDR1 is SGHTA and CDR2 is FQGNSA.

The rearrangement uses TRBV7-2 and TRBJ2-1, with 7 nucleotides matching TRBD2. The origin of this receptor is a woman between 35 and 50 years old in good health. Some clones in this sample may be carry-over from other donors' samples. The source material was PBMCs. CDR3 sequence: CASSRSLAAYNEQFF. CDR3 DNA: TGTGCCAGCAGCCGCTCGCTAGCGGCCTACAATGAGCAGTTCTTC.